These T cell receptor beta chains were read from a single sample in a study of CD8 T cells in Susac syndrome. Via MiXCR, TCRdb re-called the immunoSEQ multiplex PCR reads, giving one row per CDR3 protein. This table holds approximately 130,000 distinct CDR3 sequences, about 93% found once. The sequenced material came from CD8+ T cells from PBMCs. Source of these receptors: a human donor with multiple sclerosis. CDR3s include the opening cysteine and the closing phenylalanine or tryptophan. The D gene is left open where the match is weak. Clone size, where shown, is once, few, many, or a class for clones that have expanded.

- TRBJ2-6 14 - TRBV10-3 CAISDGAGANVLTF TGTGCCATCAGTGATGGGGCTGGGGCCAACGTCCTGACTTTC
once TRBJ2-7 15 - TRBV19 CASSMVEGLSYEQYF TGTGCCAGTAGTATGGTTGAGGGCCTCTCCTACGAGCAGTACTTC
- TRBJ1-1 14 TRBD1 TRBV27 CASSLLQGDTEAFF TGTGCCAGCAGTTTATTACAGGGGGACACTGAAGCTTTCTTT
- TRBJ2-5 12 TRBD1 TRBV28 CATDRGMETQYF TGTGCCACGGACAGGGGAATGGAGACCCAGTACTTC
- TRBJ2-5 14 - TRBV2 CASRAGLIEETQYF TGTGCCAGCAGGGCGGGACTGATTGAAGAGACCCAGTACTTC
- TRBJ2-1 14 - TRBV3-1 CASSPGTSYNEQFF TGTGCCAGCAGCCCCGGGACTTCCTACAATGAGCAGTTCTTC
- TRBJ1-3 15 - TRBV7-9 CASSLDLTSGNTIYF TGTGCCAGCAGCTTAGACCTGACCTCTGGAAACACCATATATTTT
- TRBJ2-2 17 - TRBV2 CATASHFWLSAYNELFF TGTGCCACTGCTTCCCATTTTTGGCTATCCGCCTACAATGAGCTGTTTTTT
- TRBJ2-7 15 - TRBV28 CASSVPGQTTYEQYF TGTGCCAGCAGTGTCCCGGGCCAAACAACCTACGAGCAGTACTTC
- TRBJ1-2 18 TRBD1 TRBV5-1 CASSPFTGGYVRDYGYTF TGCGCCAGCAGCCCTTTCACAGGGGGCTATGTGAGGGACTATGGCTACACCTTC
- TRBJ2-7 14 - TRBV9 CASSVGRLPSEQYF TGTGCCAGCAGCGTAGGTCGGCTCCCCTCCGAGCAGTACTTC
- TRBJ2-1 15 - TRBV10-3 CAITSGESSYNEQFF TGTGCCATCACCTCGGGGGAGAGCTCCTACAATGAGCAGTTCTTC
- TRBJ1-5 13 TRBD1 TRBV19 CASSTGGFQPQHF TGTGCCAGTAGTACAGGGGGCTTTCAGCCCCAGCATTTT
- TRBJ2-2 16 TRBD2 TRBV11-2 CASSTVAGEIAGELFF TGTGCCAGCAGCACAGTAGCGGGAGAAATAGCCGGGGAGCTGTTTTTT
- TRBJ1-5 13 - TRBV6-2/TRBV6-3 CASLQGGNQPQHF TGTGCCAGTTTACAGGGTGGCAATCAGCCCCAGCATTTT
- TRBJ2-1 17 TRBD1 TRBV7-8 CASSLSPGTGEDNEQFF TGTGCCAGCAGCTTAAGTCCTGGAACAGGGGAAGACAATGAGCAGTTCTTC
- TRBJ2-1 15 TRBD2 TRBV2 CASSEERLAGNEQFF TGTGCCAGCAGCGAAGAAAGACTAGCGGGAAATGAGCAGTTCTTC
- TRBJ1-2 15 - TRBV5-6 CASSGRTYSNYGYTF TGTGCCAGCAGCGGGAGGACGTATTCTAACTATGGCTACACCTTC
- TRBJ1-1 15 - TRBV27 CASSLFWAQNTEAFF TGTGCCAGCAGTCTCTTTTGGGCCCAGAACACTGAAGCTTTCTTT
- TRBJ1-1 12 - TRBV12-3/TRBV12-4 CASSGGITEAFF TGTGCCAGCAGTGGGGGGATCACTGAAGCTTTCTTT
- TRBJ1-5 13 - TRBV20-1 CSARGEDNQPQHF TGCAGTGCTAGAGGGGAGGACAATCAGCCCCAGCATTTT
- TRBJ2-7 14 - TRBV4-1 CASSRWTVSYEQYF TGCGCCAGCAGCCGGTGGACGGTCTCCTACGAGCAGTACTTC
- TRBJ2-1 14 - TRBV29-1 CSVRRGSDGDEQFF TGCAGCGTTCGAAGGGGGTCCGATGGGGATGAGCAGTTCTTC
- TRBJ1-2 15 - TRBV12-2 CASRLPRPGGAGYTF TGTGCAAGTCGCTTACCCCGTCCAGGGGGCGCCGGCTACACCTTC
- TRBJ1-1 12 - TRBV27 CASGFLYTEAFF TGTGCCAGCGGCTTTTTGTACACTGAAGCTTTCTTT
- TRBJ1-1 11 - TRBV15 CATMQRGEAFF TGTGCCACAATGCAGAGGGGTGAAGCTTTCTTT
- TRBJ2-6 13 - TRBV25-1 CASRPGGANVLTF TGTGCCAGTCGCCCTGGAGGGGCCAACGTCCTGACTTTC
- TRBJ1-4 11 - TRBV6-4 CANTPNEKLFF TGTGCCAATACCCCGAATGAAAAACTGTTTTTT
- TRBJ2-6 15 - TRBV6-2/TRBV6-3 CASSYSNSGANVLTF TGTGCCAGCAGTTACTCGAACTCTGGGGCCAACGTCCTGACTTTC
- TRBJ1-2 13 - TRBV19 CASSPVGPYGYTF TGTGCCAGTAGCCCCGTGGGGCCCTATGGCTACACCTTC
- TRBJ2-7 14 TRBD2 TRBV27 CASSPGLAIYEQYF TGTGCCAGCAGTCCGGGACTAGCTATCTACGAGCAGTACTTC
- TRBJ2-7 15 - TRBV11-2 CASSLGVGQVYEQYF TGTGCCAGCAGCCTAGGGGTCGGTCAAGTTTACGAGCAGTACTTC